The rows below give T cell receptor beta chains drawn from one sample of a study of cytomegalovirus exposure and HLA in healthy donors. Only in-frame clones appear in the TCRdb table, and some are missing; sequencing was by immunoSEQ multiplex PCR. The table counts roughly 74,000 clones; approximately 7.5% lies in the top ten. Source material: PBMCs. These receptors originate from a female donor in good health and CMV-seropositive. Both conserved end residues are part of each CDR3. The order of the fields is D gene, V gene, J gene, CDR3 protein, CDR3 DNA. The D gene is left open where the match is weak.

TRBD1	TRBV7-8	TRBJ1-5	CASSLGTVYSNQPQHF	TGTGCCAGCAGCCTTGGGACAGTCTATAGCAATCAGCCCCAGCATTTT
TRBD2	TRBV7-9	TRBJ2-1	CASSFTSGRNNEQFF	TGTGCCAGCAGCTTTACTAGCGGGAGAAACAATGAGCAGTTCTTC
TRBD1	TRBV6-5	TRBJ1-6	CASSRAGQGYSPLHF	TGTGCCAGCTCTAGGGCGGGACAGGGGTATTCACCCCTCCACTTT
.	TRBV6-5	TRBJ2-7	CASTKPGAYEQYF	TGTGCCAGCACCAAGCCAGGCGCATACGAGCAGTACTTC
TRBD2	TRBV11-2	TRBJ2-5	CASSSGLAVSETQYF	TGTGCCAGCAGCTCAGGACTAGCGGTGTCGGAGACCCAGTACTTC
.	TRBV27	TRBJ2-5	CASGGGPKGQYF	TGTGCCAGCGGAGGGGGCCCTAAGGGCCAGTACTTC
TRBD2	TRBV5-1	TRBJ2-5	CASSLGGTKGETQYF	TGCGCCAGCAGCTTGGGAGGGACTAAAGGAGAGACCCAGTACTTC
TRBD2	TRBV27	TRBJ2-3	CASTGWEGDTQYF	TGTGCCAGCACGGGCTGGGAGGGAGATACGCAGTATTTT
TRBD1	TRBV9	TRBJ2-7	CASSTGTGIYEQYF	TGTGCCAGCAGCACCGGGACAGGGATCTACGAGCAGTACTTC
TRBD1	TRBV11-2	TRBJ1-6	CASSQDRGLNSPLHF	TGTGCCAGCAGCCAAGACAGGGGGCTAAATTCACCCCTCCACTTT
TRBD1	TRBV18	TRBJ2-1	CASSLTSSGQGNNEQFF	TGTGCCAGCTCACTTACGAGTTCAGGACAGGGGAATAATGAGCAGTTCTTC
.	TRBV2	TRBJ2-7	CASSDRQSYEQYF	TGTGCCAGCAGTGACAGGCAGTCCTACGAGCAGTACTTC
TRBD1	TRBV4-1	TRBJ1-2	CASSLGTGIGYTF	TGCGCCAGCAGCCTCGGGACAGGGATTGGCTACACCTTC
TRBD1	TRBV7-2	TRBJ1-1	CASSLGSGTGTQAFF	TGTGCCAGCAGCTTAGGTTCCGGGACAGGGACCCAAGCTTTCTTT
TRBD2	TRBV28	TRBJ2-7	CASSLSTSGLAGEQYF	TGTGCCAGCAGTTTAAGCACATCCGGACTAGCGGGGGAGCAGTACTTC
TRBD1	TRBV6-4	TRBJ2-5	CASSDRKKGQGDVKKTQYF	TGTGCCAGCAGTGACCGGAAGAAGGGACAGGGGGACGTAAAAAAGACCCAGTACTTC
TRBD2	TRBV7-2	TRBJ2-3	CASSEMGLAGGDTQYF	TGTGCCAGCAGCGAGATGGGACTAGCGGGAGGAGATACGCAGTATTTT
.	TRBV27	TRBJ2-7	CASSPGLTYEQYF	TGTGCCAGCAGTCCAGGACTTACTTACGAGCAGTACTTC
.	TRBV9	TRBJ2-1	CASSRVEGREQFF	TGTGCCAGCAGCCGTGTGGAGGGAAGGGAGCAGTTCTTC
.	TRBV29-1	TRBJ1-2	CSVESGTESNYGYTF	TGCAGCGTTGAGAGCGGGACGGAGTCTAACTATGGCTACACCTTC
TRBD2	TRBV5-8	TRBJ2-5	CASSLAVSGEGETQYF	TGTGCCAGCAGCTTAGCGGTTAGCGGGGAGGGAGAGACCCAGTACTTC
TRBD2	TRBV5-5	TRBJ2-1	CASSYLAGAYNEQFF	TGTGCCAGCAGCTACTTAGCGGGGGCCTACAATGAGCAGTTCTTC
.	TRBV28	TRBJ2-7	CASSFTRVTYEQYF	TGTGCCAGCAGTTTCACCAGGGTTACCTACGAGCAGTACTTC
TRBD2	TRBV15	TRBJ2-2	CATSRGLAGHSGELFF	TGTGCCACCAGCAGAGGGCTAGCGGGACATTCCGGGGAGCTGTTTTTT
TRBD2	TRBV28	TRBJ2-1	CASRGKSGSRNEQFF	TGTGCCAGCAGGGGGAAGAGCGGGAGTCGGAATGAGCAGTTCTTC
.	TRBV7-2	TRBJ1-3	CASSVGQASSGNTIYF	TGTGCCAGCAGCGTCGGACAAGCGAGCTCTGGAAACACCATATATTTT
.	TRBV28	TRBJ1-5	CASSLYGRGGLHF	TGTGCCAGCAGTTTATACGGAAGAGGGGGTCTGCATTTT
TRBD2	TRBV29-1	TRBJ2-2	CSAGLAGATGELFF	TGCAGCGCGGGACTAGCGGGAGCTACCGGGGAGCTGTTTTTT
TRBD1	TRBV10-1	TRBJ1-5	CASSPGTEDQPQHF	TGCGCCAGCAGTCCCGGGACAGAGGATCAGCCCCAGCATTTT
.	TRBV6-1	TRBJ2-3	CASSTGTPRHSTQYF	TGTGCCAGCAGTACCGGGACTCCCCGTCACAGTACGCAGTATTTT
.	TRBV27	TRBJ2-5	CASSLSTDQKTQYF	TGTGCCAGCAGTTTATCGACAGACCAGAAGACCCAGTACTTC
.	TRBV5-6	TRBJ1-1	CASSRSTEAFF	TGTGCCAGCAGCCGGAGCACTGAAGCTTTCTTT